This TCR beta chain was sequenced during a study of cytomegalovirus exposure and HLA in healthy donors. For the study at large: There were about 85 million unique TCRs (from HLA-typed donors) in an early data release. Overall study results and limits: In an earlier analysis, productive rearrangement rates for most beta V segments clustered near 90% or 30%. No immune exposure information besides CMV serostatus was available. As confirmed in vitro, three CMV-associated chains were specific for CMV antigens.

In germline, CDR1 is KGHSH, CDR2 LQKENI. V shed 3 bases and J 8 bases; nucleotides not matched to a gene: 3. The CDR3 sequence is 13 residues long. With 60 Vbeta and 13 Jbeta primers, the PCR was carried out. Generated by immunoSEQ multiplex PCR, the TCRdb table keeps only in-frame clones and is missing some. In the table there are around 99,000 clones, around 73% of which are singletons. For this clone: What it binds is unknown.

V usage is TRBV18 and J usage is TRBJ1-4; TRBD1 agrees at 7 bases. This sequence originates from a young man in good health and CMV-seronegative. Sequencing input: PBMCs. The CDR3 bases are TGTGCCAGCTCACCCGACAGGGTGGAAAAACTGTTTTTT. Its translation is CASSPDRVEKLFF.